This T cell receptor beta chain was profiled in a study of tumor-infiltrating lymphocytes in oesophageal squamous cell carcinoma (TCRdb year 2016). Library generation was performed with PCR. Sequencing relied on an Illumina HiSeq 2000. Using fastp at Q25 and MiXCR, TCRdb reprocessed the public reads and kept productive beta chains. Each entry is one CDR3 protein sequence, shown with its most common DNA and genes. In this sample the table shows about 21,000 distinct CDR3 sequences, 35% to 45% of which occur a single time. The ten biggest clones cover about 12% of the sample. CDR1 SNHLY and CDR2 FYNNEI were looked up in the germline V gene. The CDR3 covers 15 residues, taking in both the cysteine and the phenylalanine. The only DNA kept is the CDR3, 45 bases in frame from the first base. V sheds 7 bases and J sheds 8 bases, leaving 21 bases between their ends. This clonotype was picked up many times. Its specific antigen is unknown. One base away there is no much larger clone; base qualities are not given.

This sequence was found in a male donor with esophageal squamous cell carcinoma. Sequences were obtained from esophageal tumor tissue. This chain joins TRBV2 to TRBJ2-1; TRBD1 is a possible D gene, resting on 6 matching bases. The base sequence is TGTGCCAGCAAGTCCTCATCTACAGGGTTCGATGAGCAGTTCTTC. This encodes CASKSSSTGFDEQFF.